These T cell receptor beta chains were read from a single sample in a study of T cell responses to AZD1222 COVID-19 vaccine. The data were produced by immunoSEQ multiplex PCR, yet TCRdb's version contains in-frame clones alone and is incomplete. The sample consists of 100,000 to 120,000 clones, about 95% of them appearing once. This specimen was peripheral blood, taken 28 days after the second AZD1222 dose. The receptor source for this set is an adult who received the AZD1222 COVID-19 vaccine. The CDR3 runs from the conserved cysteine through the conserved F or W. A D gene is named only where the DNA matches it firmly. The size field is filled for only some rows; it gives once, few, many or a size class.

NA	NA	TRBV12-5	TRBJ1-1	13	CASGLGGNTEAFF	TGTGCTAGTGGTTTGGGGGGGAACACTGAAGCTTTCTTT
NA	NA	TRBV5-4	TRBJ1-2	14	CASSLQGPPYGYTF	TGTGCCAGCAGTTTACAGGGCCCACCCTATGGCTACACCTTC
NA	NA	TRBV6-2/TRBV6-3	TRBJ1-1	14	CASSYDRPNTEAFF	TGTGCCAGCAGTTACGATAGACCGAACACTGAAGCTTTCTTT
NA	few	TRBV7-2	TRBJ1-1	14	CASSPYAANTEAFF	TGTGCCAGCAGCCCATATGCAGCTAACACTGAAGCTTTCTTT
TRBD1	NA	TRBV10-2	TRBJ1-5	14	CASSLGQLNQPQHF	TGCGCCAGCAGTTTGGGACAGTTAAATCAGCCCCAGCATTTT
NA	NA	TRBV6-5	TRBJ1-2	14	CASSYRGPNYGYTF	TGTGCCAGCAGTTACCGCGGACCCAACTATGGCTACACCTTC
NA	NA	TRBV15	TRBJ2-2	15	CATSRGLLNTGELFF	TGTGCCACCAGCAGAGGCCTGTTAAACACCGGGGAGCTGTTTTTT
TRBD1	NA	TRBV6-5	TRBJ1-2	15	CAIHPGTGVVYGYTF	TGTGCCATTCACCCCGGGACAGGGGTGGTTTATGGCTACACCTTC
TRBD1	NA	TRBV5-1	TRBJ2-5	15	CASSTGQGPQETQYF	TGCGCCAGCAGCACCGGACAGGGCCCACAAGAGACCCAGTACTTC
NA	NA	TRBV25-1	TRBJ1-1	13	CASSDQGNTEAFF	TGTGCCAGCAGTGATCAGGGGAACACTGAAGCTTTCTTT
NA	NA	TRBV6-5	TRBJ1-1	13	CASRLDDNTEAFF	TGTGCCAGCAGACTCGACGATAACACTGAAGCTTTCTTT
TRBD2	NA	TRBV10-3	TRBJ2-1	16	CAISGGTSGSDDEQFF	TGTGCCATCAGTGGAGGGACTAGCGGGAGTGATGATGAGCAGTTCTTC
NA	NA	TRBV29-1	TRBJ1-1	12	CSVLQGNTEAFF	TGCAGCGTGCTACAGGGAAACACTGAAGCTTTCTTT
TRBD1	once	TRBV14	TRBJ1-2	14	CASSQVRQGGGYTF	TGTGCCAGCAGCCAAGTCAGACAGGGAGGTGGCTACACCTTC
NA	once	TRBV6-4	TRBJ2-1	15	CASSDGLVTVNEQFF	TGTGCCAGCAGTGACGGGCTAGTCACGGTGAATGAGCAGTTCTTC
TRBD1	NA	TRBV13	TRBJ1-2	19	CASSSENTGTGAYNYGYTF	TGTGCCAGCAGCTCGGAGAACACCGGGACAGGGGCTTATAACTATGGCTACACCTTC
NA	once	TRBV7-9	TRBJ1-1	14	CASSLPGRNTEAFF	TGTGCCAGCAGCCTTCCCGGGAGGAACACTGAAGCTTTCTTT
TRBD1	once	TRBV7-9	TRBJ2-1	16	CASSSRQGKRYNEQFF	TGTGCCAGCAGCTCGCGACAGGGTAAGAGATACAATGAGCAGTTCTTC
TRBD1	once	TRBV5-1	TRBJ2-1	16	CASSSTKQGEYNEQFF	TGCGCCAGCAGCTCTACTAAACAGGGGGAGTACAATGAGCAGTTCTTC
TRBD2	NA	TRBV11-2	TRBJ2-7	17	CASSTRPGLAGLYEQYF	TGTGCCAGCAGCACCAGACCGGGACTAGCGGGGCTCTACGAGCAGTACTTC
NA	NA	TRBV12-5	TRBJ1-1	13	CASGQGWNTEAFF	TGTGCTAGTGGCCAAGGATGGAACACTGAAGCTTTCTTT
NA	few	TRBV7-5	TRBJ1-2	17	CVRSPPGRTGVGYGYTF	TGTGTCAGAAGCCCCCCGGGACGGACAGGGGTAGGCTATGGCTACACCTTC
NA	once	TRBV6-2/TRBV6-3	TRBJ1-4	22	CVSSPYLPRTDPLVATNEKLFF	TGTGTCAGCAGCCCTTACTTACCAAGGACGGATCCCCTAGTTGCAACTAATGAAAAACTGTTTTTT
TRBD2	NA	TRBV4-2	TRBJ2-1	17	CASSQTLSGRIYNEQFF	TGTGCCAGCAGCCAGACTCTCAGCGGGAGGATCTACAATGAGCAGTTCTTC
TRBD2	NA	TRBV10-3	TRBJ2-1	16	CAISDGPAGNYNEQFF	TGTGCCATCAGTGACGGTCCAGCGGGGAATTACAATGAGCAGTTCTTC
TRBD2	NA	TRBV4-1	TRBJ2-1	16	CASSQILAGGDNEQFF	TGCGCCAGCAGCCAGATACTAGCGGGGGGTGACAATGAGCAGTTCTTC
NA	NA	TRBV28	TRBJ1-1	12	CASSFSFTEAFF	TGTGCCAGCAGTTTTTCGTTCACTGAAGCTTTCTTT
TRBD1	NA	TRBV28	TRBJ2-5	16	CASSLDFGTVKETQYF	TGTGCCAGCAGTTTAGATTTCGGGACAGTCAAAGAGACCCAGTACTTC
NA	NA	TRBV5-1	TRBJ2-3	18	CASSLFTGRARDPDTQYF	TGCGCCAGCAGCTTGTTCACAGGCAGGGCCCGGGACCCTGATACGCAGTATTTT
NA	NA	TRBV4-1	TRBJ1-1	14	CASSLGTDNTEAFF	TGCGCCAGCAGCCTCGGAACCGATAACACTGAAGCTTTCTTT
TRBD2	NA	TRBV9	TRBJ2-3	16	CASSVGGLAVADTQYF	TGTGCCAGCAGCGTAGGGGGACTAGCGGTTGCAGATACGCAGTATTTT
NA	NA	TRBV18	TRBJ2-1	13	CASSPSSANEQFF	TGTGCCAGCTCACCGAGCAGTGCCAATGAGCAGTTCTTC
NA	NA	TRBV10-2	TRBJ1-5	14	CASREGQVNQPQHF	TGCGCCAGCAGGGAGGGACAAGTAAATCAGCCCCAGCATTTT
TRBD2	NA	TRBV19	TRBJ2-5	16	CASSIYYLAGEETQYF	TGTGCCAGTAGTATCTACTATTTAGCGGGGGAAGAGACCCAGTACTTC
NA	NA	TRBV20-1	TRBJ2-7	14	CSASLSPLNYEQYF	TGCAGTGCTAGTTTGTCACCGCTGAACTACGAGCAGTACTTC
NA	NA	TRBV30	TRBJ2-7	11	CAWSGAHEQYF	TGTGCCTGGAGTGGGGCCCACGAGCAGTACTTC
TRBD1	NA	TRBV5-1	TRBJ2-7	15	CASSRSGTGGYEQYF	TGCGCCAGCAGCCGTTCCGGGACAGGGGGATACGAGCAGTACTTC
NA	NA	TRBV7-2	TRBJ1-2	16	CASSLFAYAANYGYTF	TGTGCCAGCAGCTTATTCGCGTACGCAGCAAACTATGGCTACACCTTC
TRBD1	NA	TRBV5-1	TRBJ1-1	16	CASSLGQGWLNTEAFF	TGCGCCAGCAGCTTAGGACAGGGGTGGCTGAACACTGAAGCTTTCTTT
TRBD1	once	TRBV16	TRBJ1-2	18	CASSQSIRQDRANYGYTF	TGTGCCAGCAGCCAATCGATTCGTCAGGACAGGGCAAACTATGGCTACACCTTC
TRBD2	NA	TRBV7-9	TRBJ2-3	17	CASSSDPLAGGRDTQYF	TGTGCCAGCAGCTCCGACCCACTAGCGGGAGGGCGAGATACGCAGTATTTT
NA	NA	TRBV14	TRBJ1-2	16	CASSHTDISHNYGYTF	TGTGCCAGCAGCCACACGGACATTTCACATAACTATGGCTACACCTTC
NA	NA	TRBV10-2	TRBJ1-1	10	CASFEFEAFF	TGCGCCAGCTTTGAATTTGAAGCTTTCTTT
TRBD1	NA	TRBV4-1	TRBJ2-5	17	CASSHVRGQGRAETQYF	TGCGCCAGCAGCCACGTAAGGGGACAGGGGCGGGCGGAGACCCAGTACTTC
TRBD2	NA	TRBV20-1	TRBJ2-2	17	CSASPSGRPQNTGELFF	TGCAGTGCTAGTCCCAGCGGGAGGCCCCAGAACACCGGGGAGCTGTTTTTT
NA	NA	TRBV19	TRBJ1-2	15	CASSIWRGFEDGYTF	TGTGCCAGTAGTATCTGGCGGGGGTTTGAGGATGGCTACACCTTC
NA	NA	TRBV15	TRBJ1-3	16	CATSSGNPGRANTIYF	TGTGCCACCAGCAGTGGCAACCCGGGACGCGCAAACACCATATATTTT
NA	once	TRBV11-2	TRBJ1-3	13	CASSFRGLNTIYF	TGTGCCAGCAGCTTTAGGGGATTAAACACCATATATTTT
NA	once	TRBV6-5	TRBJ2-2	15	CASSYFTQYTGELFF	TGTGCCAGCAGTTATTTCACACAATACACCGGGGAGCTGTTTTTT
TRBD1	NA	TRBV10-3	TRBJ2-7	14	CAISEGQGVYEQYF	TGTGCCATCAGTGAGGGACAGGGGGTCTACGAGCAGTACTTC
NA	NA	TRBV6-5	TRBJ1-2	12	CASSYSRFGYTF	TGTGCCAGCAGTTACTCAAGGTTCGGCTACACCTTC
NA	NA	TRBV6-4	TRBJ1-5	18	CASSGPASPLNGNQPQHF	TGTGCCAGCAGTGGCCCGGCCTCCCCACTAAACGGCAATCAGCCCCAGCATTTT
NA	NA	TRBV19	TRBJ2-7	17	CASRTDLLRDGTYEQYF	TGTGCCAGTAGAACAGATCTCTTGCGGGACGGAACCTACGAGCAGTACTTC
TRBD2	NA	TRBV29-1	TRBJ2-7	14	CSVRPGLAVSEQYF	TGCAGCGTCAGACCGGGACTAGCGGTGTCGGAGCAGTACTTC
TRBD1	NA	TRBV19	TRBJ2-6	18	CASSPWGQTRSGANVLTF	TGTGCCAGTAGTCCCTGGGGACAGACACGCTCTGGGGCCAACGTCCTGACTTTC
TRBD1	NA	TRBV5-1	TRBJ1-2	14	CASSLEGQAGGYTF	TGCGCCAGCAGCTTGGAGGGACAGGCCGGTGGCTACACCTTC
NA	NA	TRBV3-1/TRBV3-2	TRBJ1-4	13	CASSQGAWEKLFF	TGTGCCAGCAGCCAGGGGGCTTGGGAAAAACTGTTTTTT
NA	NA	TRBV3-1/TRBV3-2	TRBJ2-3	14	CASSQGHGTDTQYF	TGTGCCAGCAGCCAAGGTCACGGCACAGATACGCAGTATTTT
TRBD1	NA	TRBV6-5	TRBJ2-3	14	CASRTGGGTDTQYF	TGTGCCAGCAGAACAGGGGGCGGCACAGATACGCAGTATTTT